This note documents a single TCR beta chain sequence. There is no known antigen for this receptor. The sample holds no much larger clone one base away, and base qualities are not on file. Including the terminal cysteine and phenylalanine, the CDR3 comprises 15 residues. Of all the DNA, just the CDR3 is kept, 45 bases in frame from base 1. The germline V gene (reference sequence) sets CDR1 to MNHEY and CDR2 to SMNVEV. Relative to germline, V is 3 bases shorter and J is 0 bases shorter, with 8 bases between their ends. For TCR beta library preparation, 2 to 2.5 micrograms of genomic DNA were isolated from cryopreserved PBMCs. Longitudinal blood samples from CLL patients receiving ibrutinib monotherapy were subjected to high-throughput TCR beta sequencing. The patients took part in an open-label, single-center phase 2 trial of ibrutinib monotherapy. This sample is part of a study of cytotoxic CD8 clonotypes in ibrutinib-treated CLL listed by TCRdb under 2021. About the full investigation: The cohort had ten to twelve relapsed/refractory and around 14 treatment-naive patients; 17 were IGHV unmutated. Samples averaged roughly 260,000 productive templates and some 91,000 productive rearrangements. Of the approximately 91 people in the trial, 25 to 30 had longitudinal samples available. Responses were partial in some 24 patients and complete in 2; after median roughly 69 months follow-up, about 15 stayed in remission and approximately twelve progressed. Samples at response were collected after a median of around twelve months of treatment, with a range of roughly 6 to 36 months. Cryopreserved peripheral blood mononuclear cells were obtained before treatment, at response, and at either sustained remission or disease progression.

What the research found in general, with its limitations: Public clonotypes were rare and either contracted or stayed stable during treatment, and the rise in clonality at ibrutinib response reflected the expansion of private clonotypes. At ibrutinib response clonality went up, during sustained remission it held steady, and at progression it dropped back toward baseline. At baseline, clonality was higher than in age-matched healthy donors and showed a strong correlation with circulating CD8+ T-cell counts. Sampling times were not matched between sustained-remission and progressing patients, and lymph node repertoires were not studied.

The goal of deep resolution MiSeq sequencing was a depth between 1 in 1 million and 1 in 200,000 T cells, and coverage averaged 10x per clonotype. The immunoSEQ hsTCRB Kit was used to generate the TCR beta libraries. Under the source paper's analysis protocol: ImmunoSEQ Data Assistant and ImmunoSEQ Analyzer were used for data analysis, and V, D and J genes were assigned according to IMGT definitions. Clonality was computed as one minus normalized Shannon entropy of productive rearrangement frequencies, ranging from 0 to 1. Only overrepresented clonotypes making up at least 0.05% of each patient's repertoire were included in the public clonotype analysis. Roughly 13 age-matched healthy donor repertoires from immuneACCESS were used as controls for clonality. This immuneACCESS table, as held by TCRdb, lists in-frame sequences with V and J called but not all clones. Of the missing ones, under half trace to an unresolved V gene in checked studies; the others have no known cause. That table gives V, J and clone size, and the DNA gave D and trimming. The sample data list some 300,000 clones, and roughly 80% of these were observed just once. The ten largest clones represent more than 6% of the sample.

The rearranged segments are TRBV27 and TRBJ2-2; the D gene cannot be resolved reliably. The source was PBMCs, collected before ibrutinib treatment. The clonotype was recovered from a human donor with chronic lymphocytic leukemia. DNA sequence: TGTGCCAGCAGTTTTGCGAGCACGAACACCGGGGAGCTGTTTTTT. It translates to CASSFASTNTGELFF.